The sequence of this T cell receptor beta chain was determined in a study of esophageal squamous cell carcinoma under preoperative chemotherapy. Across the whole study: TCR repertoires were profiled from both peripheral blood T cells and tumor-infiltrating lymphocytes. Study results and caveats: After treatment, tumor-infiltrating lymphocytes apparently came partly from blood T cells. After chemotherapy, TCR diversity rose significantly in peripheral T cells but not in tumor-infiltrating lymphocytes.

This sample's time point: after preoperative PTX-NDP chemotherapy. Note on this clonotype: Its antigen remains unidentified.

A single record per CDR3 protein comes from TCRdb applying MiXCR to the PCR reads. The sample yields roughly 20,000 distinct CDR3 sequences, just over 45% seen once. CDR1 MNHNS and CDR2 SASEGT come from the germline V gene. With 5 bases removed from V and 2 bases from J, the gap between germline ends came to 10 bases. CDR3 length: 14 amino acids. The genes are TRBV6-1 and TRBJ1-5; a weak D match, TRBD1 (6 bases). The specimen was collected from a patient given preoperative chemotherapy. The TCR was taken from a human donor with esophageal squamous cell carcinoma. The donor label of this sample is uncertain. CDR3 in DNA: TGTGCCAGCAGTCGAGGGGGTGGCAATCAGCCCCAGCATTTT. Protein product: CASSRGGGNQPQHF.